This note documents a single TCR beta chain sequence. Germline V gene data show CDR1 as MDHEN and CDR2 as SYDVKM. The CDR3 has 15 amino acids. V trimming: 4 bases; J trimming: 7 bases; junction bases outside the gene matches: 10. Profiled with immunoSEQ multiplex PCR; TCRdb holds only in-frame clones, not every one. The sample holds fewer than 45,000 clones, 80% to 95% seen once. The entry originates in a study of control samples from healthy donors and cancer patients. The sequencing sample was made of PBMCs. The V call is TRBV28, the J call TRBJ1-5; 7 bases line up with TRBD1. This clonotype was obtained from a woman aged 40 to 55 with head and neck cancer. CDR3 protein: CASSSIDRVWQPQHF. As DNA, the CDR3 is TGTGCCAGCAGTTCTATCGACAGGGTTTGGCAGCCCCAGCATTTT. The full variable domain, its missing parts supplied by reference TRBV28 and TRBJ1-5, is DVKVTQSSRYLVKRTGEKVFLECVQDMDHENMFWYRQDPGLGLRLIYFSYDVKMKEKGDIPEGYSVSREKKERFSLILESASTNQTSMYLCASSSIDRVWQPQHFGDGTRLSIL.